The 8 T cell receptor beta chains in this list originate from one sample, sequenced in a study of blood T cell repertoires in COVID-19 (dated by TCRdb to the early 2020s). Libraries were prepared through the immunoSEQ multiplex PCR assay. TCRdb took over this immuneACCESS table, retaining in-frame rearrangements with V and J assigned. Such tables are incomplete; in checked studies, under half of the missing clones stem from an unresolved V gene, and the remainder is unexplained. This sample has about 140,000 clones in its table, and roughly 87% of those were observed once. 1.5% to 2% of the sample rests with the top ten. Sequencing was carried out using peripheral blood. The receptor set was obtained from a man between 65 and 85 years old with acute or convalescent COVID-19.

This clone was observed a single time. The rearrangement links TRBV7-2 to TRBJ2-3; 10 nucleotides agree with TRBD2. J was trimmed by 6 bases and V by 5 bases; bases with no gene match: 2. Per germline, CDR1 SGHTA and CDR2 FQGNSA. The CDR3 extends over 13 amino acids. This CDR3 reads CASSPGLADTQYF. CDR3 nucleotides: TGTGCCAGCAGCCCGGGACTAGCGGATACGCAGTATTTT.

This sequence joins TRBV18 and TRBJ1-6; D might be TRBD1 (5 bases). The V and J ends lost 2 bases and 8 bases respectively, with 7 bases between them. The germline CDR1 and CDR2 sequences are KGHSH and LQKENI. CDR3 length equals 13 residues. The CDR3 region is CASSPGAHSPLHF. The CDR3 DNA reads TGTGCCAGCTCACCAGGGGCCCATTCACCCCTCCACTTT.

This sequence joins TRBV7-3 and TRBJ2-2, with 7 nucleotides matching TRBD2. The ends lost 5 bases at V and 5 bases at J; junction bases unmatched: 11. Germline values: CDR1 SGHTA, CDR2 FQGTGA. This CDR3 region has 16 residues. The CDR3 loop reads CASSARTSPDTGELFF. In DNA form, the CDR3 reads TGTGCCAGCAGCGCCCGGACTAGTCCAGATACCGGGGAGCTGTTTTTT.

This rearrangement joins TRBV29-1 to TRBJ2-1; 9 nucleotides line up with TRBD1. The CDR3 spans 16 residues. Germline values: CDR1 SQVTM, CDR2 ANQGSEA. V dropped 0 bases and J dropped 2; count of bases not matched to a gene: 5. The CDR3 spells CSVEDQYRGPYNEQFF. CDR3 DNA sequence: TGCAGCGTTGAAGATCAATACAGGGGGCCCTACAATGAGCAGTTCTTC.

The rearrangement links TRBV28 to TRBJ1-6, with TRBD1 matching 7 bases. There are 13 residues in the CDR3. V lost 8 bases to trimming and J lost 3 bases; unmatched junction nucleotides: 1. Germline V gene data show CDR1 as MDHEN and CDR2 as SYDVKM. In nucleotides, the CDR3 is TGTGCCAGCCGGGACAGCTATAATTCACCCCTCCACTTT. Its protein product is CASRDSYNSPLHF.

The rearrangement joins TRBV7-2 to TRBJ2-2, with unresolved D. The germline gives CDR1 SGHTA, CDR2 FQGNSA. Trimming took 1 base from V and 3 from J, leaving 6 bases between them. The CDR3 loop spans 14 amino acids. The CDR3 nucleotides read TGTGCCAGCAGCTTAGACACCCACACCGGGGAGCTGTTTTTT. It specifies CASSLDTHTGELFF.

As to this clone: The junction and the germline gene differ at one end; a read error may be behind it. This chain links TRBV25-1 with TRBJ1-5; D might be TRBD1 (5 bases). CDR3 size: 15 residues. Germline V gene data show CDR1 as MGHDK and CDR2 as SYGVNS. Here the CDR3 DNA reads TGTGCCAGCAGTGAATTGAGAGACAGTAATCATCCCCAGCATTTT. It encodes CASSELRDSNHPQHF.

The chain combines TRBV6-6 with TRBJ2-1; 9 nucleotides line up with TRBD2. This CDR3 has 16 residues. Trimming removed 0 bases from V and 7 bases from J; junction bases left unmatched: 7. CDR1 is MNHNY and CDR2 is SVGAGI in the germline V gene (reference sequence). The CDR3 sequence: CASSYSPSGGRNEQFF. The CDR3 DNA reads as TGTGCCAGCAGTTACTCACCCAGCGGGGGGAGGAATGAGCAGTTCTTC.